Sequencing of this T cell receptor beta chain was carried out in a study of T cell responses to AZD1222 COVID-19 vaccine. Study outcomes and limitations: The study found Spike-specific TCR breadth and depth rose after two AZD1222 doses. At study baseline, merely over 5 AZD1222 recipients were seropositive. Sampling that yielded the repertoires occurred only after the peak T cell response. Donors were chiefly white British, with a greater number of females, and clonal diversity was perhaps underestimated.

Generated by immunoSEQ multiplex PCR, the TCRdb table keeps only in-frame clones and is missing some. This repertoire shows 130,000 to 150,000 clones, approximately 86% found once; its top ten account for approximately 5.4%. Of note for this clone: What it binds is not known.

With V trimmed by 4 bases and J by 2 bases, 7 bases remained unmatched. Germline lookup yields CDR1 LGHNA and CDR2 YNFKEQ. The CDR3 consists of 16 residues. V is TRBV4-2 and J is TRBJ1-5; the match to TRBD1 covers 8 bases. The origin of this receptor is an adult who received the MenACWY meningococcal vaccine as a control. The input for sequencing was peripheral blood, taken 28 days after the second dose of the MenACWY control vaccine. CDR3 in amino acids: CASSPQGERGNQPQHF. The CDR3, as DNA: TGTGCCAGCAGCCCACAGGGGGAGAGGGGCAATCAGCCCCAGCATTTT.